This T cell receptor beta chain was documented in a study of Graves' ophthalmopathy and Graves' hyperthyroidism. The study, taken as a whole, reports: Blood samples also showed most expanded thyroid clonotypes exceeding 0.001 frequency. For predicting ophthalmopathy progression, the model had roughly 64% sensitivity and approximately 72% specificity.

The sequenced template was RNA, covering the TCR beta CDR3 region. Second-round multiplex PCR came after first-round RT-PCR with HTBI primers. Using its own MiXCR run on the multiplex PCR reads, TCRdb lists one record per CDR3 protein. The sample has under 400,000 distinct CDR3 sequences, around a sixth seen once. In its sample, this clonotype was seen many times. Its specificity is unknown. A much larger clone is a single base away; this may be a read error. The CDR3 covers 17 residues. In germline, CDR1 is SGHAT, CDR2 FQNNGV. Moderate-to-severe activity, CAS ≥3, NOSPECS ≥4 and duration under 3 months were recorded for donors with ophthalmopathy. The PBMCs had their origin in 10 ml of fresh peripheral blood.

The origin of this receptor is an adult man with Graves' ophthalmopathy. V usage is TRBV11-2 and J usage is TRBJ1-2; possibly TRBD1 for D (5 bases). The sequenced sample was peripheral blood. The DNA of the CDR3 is TGTGTCAGCAGGTCGATCCGGGACCGAAGAGCTAACTATGGCTACACCTTC. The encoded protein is CVSRSIRDRRANYGYTF.